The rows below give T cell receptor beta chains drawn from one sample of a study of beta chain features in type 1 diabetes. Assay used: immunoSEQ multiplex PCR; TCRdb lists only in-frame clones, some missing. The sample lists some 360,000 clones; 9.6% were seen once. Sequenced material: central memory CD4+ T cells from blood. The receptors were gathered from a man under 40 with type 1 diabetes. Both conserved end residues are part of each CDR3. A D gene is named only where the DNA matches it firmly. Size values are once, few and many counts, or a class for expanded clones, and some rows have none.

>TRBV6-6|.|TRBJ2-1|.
TGTGCCAGCAGACGGCCGGACAATGAACAGTTCTTC
CASRRPDNEQFF
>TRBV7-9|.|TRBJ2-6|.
TGTGCCAGCAGCGACGGAGGTGCTGGGGCCAACGTCCTGACTTTC
CASSDGGAGANVLTF
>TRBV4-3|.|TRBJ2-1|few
TGCGCCAGCAGCCAAGATTTAGCCCTATCGTCAGTCTACAATGAGCAGTTCTTC
CASSQDLALSSVYNEQFF
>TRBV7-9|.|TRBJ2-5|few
TGTGCCAGCAGCTTGTTAGCGGAAAGTAGGACCCAGTACTTC
CASSLLAESRTQYF
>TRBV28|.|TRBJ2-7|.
TGTGCCAGCGGACGACCGGGACACCTAGGCGAGCAGTACTTC
CASGRPGHLGEQYF
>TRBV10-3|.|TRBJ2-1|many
TGTGCCATCAGCGTAAGACGGGATCATGAGCAGTTCTTC
CAISVRRDHEQFF
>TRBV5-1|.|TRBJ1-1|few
TGCGCCAGCAGCTCGGGCGGGGCGGGGAACACTGAAGCTTTCTTT
CASSSGGAGNTEAFF
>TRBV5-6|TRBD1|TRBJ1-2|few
TGTGCCAGCAGCAGAGACAGGGCCGTCTATGGCTACACCTTC
CASSRDRAVYGYTF
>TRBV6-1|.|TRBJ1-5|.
TGTGCCAGCAGACCCTACAGCAATAGCAATCAGCCCCAGCATTTT
CASRPYSNSNQPQHF
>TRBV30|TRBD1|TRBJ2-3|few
TGTGCCTGGACGACAGGGGAGGCAGATACGCAGTATTTT
CAWTTGEADTQYF
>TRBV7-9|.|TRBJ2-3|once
TGTGCCAGCAGCTTAGGTTATACGCAGTATTTT
CASSLGYTQYF
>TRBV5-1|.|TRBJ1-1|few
TGCGCCAGCAGCCTACAGGGTACGATGAACACTGAAGCTTTCTTT
CASSLQGTMNTEAFF
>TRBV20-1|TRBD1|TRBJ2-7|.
TGCAGTGCTAGTCAGGGGGACAGGTCGTACTTC
CSASQGDRSYF
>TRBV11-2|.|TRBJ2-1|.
TGTGCCAGCGGACGGGCTAGCGAGTACAATGAGCAGTTCTTC
CASGRASEYNEQFF
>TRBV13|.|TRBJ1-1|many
TGTGCCAGCAGCCGAATCCGGGACCGAGAAGCTTTCTTT
CASSRIRDREAFF
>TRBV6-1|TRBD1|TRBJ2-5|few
TGTGCCAGCAGCACGGGGCAGGGGGTGACCCAGTACTTC
CASSTGQGVTQYF
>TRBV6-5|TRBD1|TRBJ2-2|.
TGTGCCAGCAGTTTCTCAGGGGGCGCGGGCACCGGGGAGCTGTTTTTT
CASSFSGGAGTGELFF
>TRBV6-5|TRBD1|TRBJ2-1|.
TGTGCCAGCAGTGATGACAGGGGATTGAATGAGCAGTTCTTC
CASSDDRGLNEQFF
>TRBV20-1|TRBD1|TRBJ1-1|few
TGCAGTGCTCATGGACAGGGGCATGCTTTCTTT
CSAHGQGHAFF
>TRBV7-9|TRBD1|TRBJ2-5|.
TGTGCCAGCGGAACTCGTCCGGACAGGGGAGAGACCCAGTACTTC
CASGTRPDRGETQYF
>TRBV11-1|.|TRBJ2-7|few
TGTGCCAGCAGCCAATCTGGGACCTACGAGCAGTACTTC
CASSQSGTYEQYF
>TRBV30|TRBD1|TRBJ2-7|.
TGTGCCTGGAGTATACAGGGGGCATTCTACGAGCAGTACTTC
CAWSIQGAFYEQYF
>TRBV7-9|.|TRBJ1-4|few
TGTGCCAGCAGCTTAGGCTTAAGGGCAACTAATGAAAAACTGTTTTTT
CASSLGLRATNEKLFF
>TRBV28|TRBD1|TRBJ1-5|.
TGTGCCAGCAGGGGGGACAGGGGAAAAGATCAGCCCCAGCATTTT
CASRGDRGKDQPQHF
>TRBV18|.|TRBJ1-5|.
TGTGCCAGCTCACCGAGGGGGACGGGCGGCAATCAGCCCCAGCATTTT
CASSPRGTGGNQPQHF
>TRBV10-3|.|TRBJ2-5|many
TGTGCCATCAGTGAGGGAGTCAGCATACAAGAGACCCAGTACTTC
CAISEGVSIQETQYF
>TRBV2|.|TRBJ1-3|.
TGTGCCAGCAGGATAGACAGATCAGGAAACACCATATATTTT
CASRIDRSGNTIYF
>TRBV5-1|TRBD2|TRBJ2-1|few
TGCGCCAGCAGCGCACTTACGGGACTAGCGGGTCGGAGCTCCTACAATGAGCAGTTCTTC
CASSALTGLAGRSSYNEQFF
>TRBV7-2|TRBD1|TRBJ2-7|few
TGTGCCAGCAGCGTTACAGGGGGCCAAAGCGAGCAGTACTTC
CASSVTGGQSEQYF
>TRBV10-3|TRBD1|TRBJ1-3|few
TGTGCCAGCAGGCTGGGACAGAACTGGGGAAACACCATATATTTT
CASRLGQNWGNTIYF
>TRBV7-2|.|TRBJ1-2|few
TGTGCCAGCAGCTTAGTTCAGGGGTATGGCTACACCTTC
CASSLVQGYGYTF